The 7 T cell receptor beta chains reported below all come from one sample, sequenced in a study of coeliac disease. The method was immunoSEQ multiplex PCR; TCRdb's version includes in-frame clones alone and lacks a portion of them. The data show approximately 790 clones, with roughly three fifths seen just once and 40% to 55% held by the top ten. The sample was intraepithelial lymphocytes from the gut. Receptor source: a man at least 80 years old without celiac disease.

CDR3 sequence: CASSLAAGVPSYEQYV. CDR3 sequence (DNA): TGTGCCAGCAGCTTAGCGGCGGGGGTCCCATCCTACGAGCAGTACGTC. The chain joins TRBV11-3 to TRBJ2-7; TRBD2 aligns across 7 bases. V trimming: 1 base; J trimming: 1 base; junction bases outside the gene matches: 7. CDR3 size: 16 residues. In germline, CDR1 is SGHNT, CDR2 YENEEA.

Of note for this clone: The junction and the germline gene differ at one end; a read error may be behind it. The chain has TRBV6-4 and TRBJ1-6; no clear D. Germline CDR1 MRHNA, CDR2 SNTAGT. CDR3 length equals 13 residues. This CDR3 is CASSDDYNSPLHF. For the CDR3, the DNA is TGTGCCAGCAGTGACGACTATAATTCCCCCCTCCACTTT.

The V call is TRBV11-3, the J call TRBJ1-1; TRBD1 aligns across 7 bases. Trimming removed 1 base from V and 2 bases from J; junction bases left unmatched: 4. The germline V gene encodes CDR1 SGHNT and CDR2 YENEEA. The CDR3 runs to 15 residues. CDR3 sequence (DNA): TGTGCCAGCAGCTTAGGGACAGGTCTTAACACTGAAGCTTTCTTT. As protein: CASSLGTGLNTEAFF.

The V gene is TRBV11-2, the J gene TRBJ2-3, with D unclear. CDR1 is SGHAT and CDR2 is FQNNGV in the germline V gene. The CDR3 runs to 15 residues. Trimming stripped 3 bases from V and 3 bases from J, with 13 bases between. The CDR3 here is CASSFYLGETDTQYF. As DNA, the CDR3 is TGTGCCAGCAGCTTTTACCTCGGAGAAACAGATACGCAGTATTTT.

The J gene is TRBJ2-2, the V gene TRBV12-5, with 9 positions matching TRBD2. V lost 7 bases, J lost 5 bases, and 11 bases stayed unmatched. Germline V gene lookup returns CDR1 LGHNT and CDR2 FRNRAP. The CDR3 loop spans 16 amino acids. As DNA, the CDR3 is TGTGCTAGTGCCCTTCCCAGCGGGAGGAGAACCGGGGAGCTGTTTTTT. Its translation: CASALPSGRRTGELFF.

V is TRBV6-4 and J is TRBJ2-3; D perhaps matches TRBD1 (6 bases). V shed 2 bases and J shed 0 bases, with 9 bases lying between them. The CDR3 covers 15 residues. Germline loops: CDR1 MRHNA, CDR2 SNTAGT. This CDR3 reads CASSDGQTSTDTQYF. The CDR3 bases are TGTGCCAGCAGTGACGGACAGACTAGCACAGATACGCAGTATTTT.

The V gene is TRBV4-1, the J gene TRBJ2-3; D possibly corresponds to TRBD2 (5 bases). From germline, CDR1 is MGHRA and CDR2 YSYEKL. CDR3 size: 17 residues. Between the trimmed V and J ends, which lost 0 bases and 2 bases, there was a span of 15 bases. The CDR3 reads CASSQETGVYDTDTQYF. The CDR3 DNA sequence: TGCGCCAGCAGCCAAGAGACCGGGGTCTACGACACAGATACGCAGTATTTT.